This entry is about one T cell receptor beta chain. The data are from a study of blood T cells in healthy people across ages. Trimming removed 2 bases from V and 0 bases from J; junction bases left unmatched: 2. The CDR3 totals 14 residues. The germline gives CDR1 SQVTM, CDR2 ANQGSEA. Sample-barcoded 5' priming and a J-beta primer mix drove a second PCR of roughly 6 to 12 cycles. TCRdb recomputed calls from the 5' RACE reads with MiXCR, one row per CDR3 protein. This sample has around 800,000 distinct CDR3 sequences, with 60% to 80% found just once. The genes are TRBV29-1 and TRBJ2-7, with TRBD1 identical over 9 bases. The origin of this receptor is a man aged 30 to 45 in good health. Sequencing was done on a sample of blood. CDR3 sequence (DNA): TGCAGCGTTGAAAGACAGGGGGACTCCTACGAGCAGTACTTC. Its translation is CSVERQGDSYEQYF.